Listed below are T cell receptor beta chains from one sample, sequenced in a study of radiation and T cells in renal cell carcinoma. Assay used: immunoSEQ multiplex PCR; TCRdb lists only in-frame clones, some missing. The repertoire holds 100,000 to 150,000 clones, with about 81% as singletons. This material consisted of blood, taken from a patient whose treatment included radiotherapy and nephrectomy. These receptors all come from a man aged 50 to 60 with renal cell carcinoma. Each CDR3 is given with its conserved first and last residue. The order of the fields is J gene, V gene, clone size, D gene, CDR3 DNA, CDR3 protein. D genes are given only for firm matches. Clone size appears in some rows only: once, few, many, or a class for an expanded clone.

TRBJ1-4,TRBV27,.,.,TGTGCCAGCAGTCCCACAGGGAGGCTCAGGGAAAAACTGTTTTTT,CASSPTGRLREKLFF
TRBJ2-5,TRBV2,.,TRBD2,TGTGCCAGCAGGTACAGGGGGCTCGAGTCTAGCGGGAGGGTTAGGGGAGAGACCCAGTACTTC,CASRYRGLESSGRVRGETQYF
TRBJ1-5,TRBV30,.,.,TGTGCCTGGGGCCGGGACAAAGATCAGCCCCAGCATTTT,CAWGRDKDQPQHF
TRBJ2-5,TRBV4-3,.,.,TGCGCCAGCAGCCATGCCTTGAGGGGGCAAGAGACCCAGTACTTC,CASSHALRGQETQYF
TRBJ1-2,TRBV19,.,.,TGTGCCAGTAGTACCCAATCAGGGGCCCTTGAATTGAGCTACACCTTC,CASSTQSGALELSYTF
TRBJ1-2,TRBV29-1,.,.,TGCAGCGTTGAACTTCCCCCCTATGGCTACACCTTC,CSVELPPYGYTF
TRBJ1-2,TRBV11-3,.,.,TGTGCCAGCAGCTTGTCAGGGGCAAGGTATGGCTACACCTTC,CASSLSGARYGYTF
TRBJ2-7,TRBV4-3,.,TRBD1,TGCGCCAGCAGCCAAGGTCGGACAGGGGGCTACGAGCAGTACTTC,CASSQGRTGGYEQYF
TRBJ2-1,TRBV4-2,.,TRBD2,TGTGCCAGCAGCGCTCCGGGACTAGCCCCTTCCAATGAGCAGTTCTTC,CASSAPGLAPSNEQFF
TRBJ2-7,TRBV9,.,TRBD2,TGTGCCAGCAGCGTAGGGGCTAGCGGGGGGTTCTACGAGCAGTACTTC,CASSVGASGGFYEQYF
TRBJ2-2,TRBV7-7,.,TRBD2,TGTGCTAGCAGCTACGGGGGGGCGTCCACCGGGGAGCTGTTTTTT,CASSYGGASTGELFF
TRBJ2-1,TRBV5-4,.,TRBD2,TGTGCCAGCAGTTTGACTAGCGGGGGCTACAATGAGCAGTTCTTC,CASSLTSGGYNEQFF
TRBJ1-4,TRBV28,.,TRBD1,TGTGCCAGCGTACAAGGGGGCGCGGAGAGTAATGAAAAACTGTTTTTT,CASVQGGAESNEKLFF
TRBJ1-1,TRBV5-5,.,.,TGTGCCAGCAGCGTGGACGGACAGAACACTGAAGCTTTCTTT,CASSVDGQNTEAFF
TRBJ2-5,TRBV7-2,.,.,TGTGCCAGCAGCTTCCATCGGTCGGAGACCCAGTACTTC,CASSFHRSETQYF
TRBJ2-1,TRBV30,.,TRBD2,TGTGCCTGGAGTGTCGGACTAGCGGGGGGGTCTGAGCAGTTCTTC,CAWSVGLAGGSEQFF
TRBJ1-1,TRBV7-2,.,.,TGTGCCAGCAGCTCAGGGGTTTCGAGCACTGAAGCTTTCTTT,CASSSGVSSTEAFF
TRBJ2-2,TRBV5-1,.,.,TGCGCCAGCAGCTTGGGGACGGGCGCCGGGGAGCTGTTTTTT,CASSLGTGAGELFF
TRBJ1-1,TRBV9,.,.,TGTGCCAGCAGCGTGACCGGACAGACCCTTGGCACTGAAGCTTTCTTT,CASSVTGQTLGTEAFF
TRBJ2-3,TRBV5-1,.,TRBD1,TGCGCCAGCAGCTGGACAGGGGGCGATACGCAGTATTTT,CASSWTGGDTQYF
TRBJ1-5,TRBV2,.,.,TGTGCCAGCAGTGAAGGAGATCAGCCCCAGCATTTT,CASSEGDQPQHF
TRBJ2-1,TRBV13,once,.,TGTGCCAGCAGCCCCTTCTCGGGTGAGCAGTTCTTC,CASSPFSGEQFF
TRBJ2-7,TRBV19,.,.,TGTGCCACCACGCGCGGACCTCTCTACGAGCAGTACTTC,CATTRGPLYEQYF
TRBJ2-7,TRBV6-5,.,.,TGTGCCAGCAGTGGGACTGCCTACGAGCAGTACTTC,CASSGTAYEQYF
TRBJ2-7,TRBV19,.,.,TGTGCCAGTAGTCCGGAGGAGGGATACGAGCAGTACTTC,CASSPEEGYEQYF
TRBJ1-4,TRBV7-3,few,.,TGTGCCAGCAGCTTGATGGGCGGCCCTAATGAAAAACTGTTTTTT,CASSLMGGPNEKLFF
TRBJ1-3,TRBV27,.,.,TGTGCCAGCAGATTAACAGCTGACTCTGGAAACACCATATATTTT,CASRLTADSGNTIYF
TRBJ2-4,TRBV15,.,.,TGTGCCACATGGCGTCATACAGGGTCCAAAAACATTCAGTACTTC,CATWRHTGSKNIQYF
TRBJ2-5,TRBV6-5,few,.,TGTGCCAGCAAGAAATCAAACAGGGAGTTGGAGACCCAGTACTTC,CASKKSNRELETQYF
TRBJ2-1,TRBV7-8,.,TRBD1,TGTGCCAGCAGCCTAGGACAGGGTCCGAATGAGCAGTTCTTC,CASSLGQGPNEQFF
TRBJ1-4,TRBV4-2,.,.,TGTGCCAGCAGCCAAGATTTGGCGGGTCGTAATGAAAAACTGTTTTTT,CASSQDLAGRNEKLFF
TRBJ2-7,TRBV27,.,.,TGTGCCAGCAGTTATCAGGGGAGAGGATCCTACGAGCAGTACTTC,CASSYQGRGSYEQYF
TRBJ1-2,TRBV5-4,.,TRBD1,TGTGCCAGCAGCCCAGGGGGTGCTTCGCCTATGAACTATGGCTACACCTTC,CASSPGGASPMNYGYTF
TRBJ1-1,TRBV11-2,.,.,TGTGCCAGCAGCGTAGGACAGTCCACTGAAGCTTTCTTT,CASSVGQSTEAFF
TRBJ2-3,TRBV30,.,TRBD2,TGTGCCTGGGGCCCGTGGAGCGGGGGGTCAGATACGCAGTATTTT,CAWGPWSGGSDTQYF
TRBJ2-2,TRBV5-4,.,.,TGTGCCAGCAGCTTAGACAGAGAATTCACCGGGGAGCTGTTTTTT,CASSLDREFTGELFF
TRBJ2-3,TRBV30,once,.,TGTGCCTGGAGTGTACATCGATTCGATACGCAGTATTTT,CAWSVHRFDTQYF
TRBJ2-7,TRBV5-6,.,.,TGTGCCAGCAGGTTCGGGACCACGGGCGAGCAGTACTTC,CASRFGTTGEQYF
TRBJ2-7,TRBV19,once,.,TGTGCCAGTACCCCCAGGGGCAACTCCTACGAGCAGTACTTC,CASTPRGNSYEQYF
TRBJ2-5,TRBV5-1,.,.,TGCGCCAGCAGCTACAGGGCCCCGTACCAAGAGACCCAGTACTTC,CASSYRAPYQETQYF
TRBJ1-2,TRBV18,.,.,TGTGCCAGCTCACCACAGTCGATGGATGGCTACACCTTC,CASSPQSMDGYTF
TRBJ2-2,TRBV9,.,.,TGTGCCAGCAGCGGGGGTTACACCGGGGAGCTGTTTTTT,CASSGGYTGELFF
TRBJ1-2,TRBV7-9,.,TRBD1,TGTGCCAGCAGCTTAGGGACAGGGGGCTATGGCTACACCTTC,CASSLGTGGYGYTF
TRBJ2-7,TRBV4-3,medium-sized,.,TGCGCCAGCAGCCAAGTTAACGACTACGAGCAGTACTTC,CASSQVNDYEQYF
TRBJ2-3,TRBV9,.,.,TGTGCCAGCAATTCGGGCGGGGATAGCACAGATACGCAGTATTTT,CASNSGGDSTDTQYF
TRBJ2-1,TRBV29-1,.,.,TGCAGCGTTGTGCCGGGCTGGCTGAATGAGCAGTTCTTC,CSVVPGWLNEQFF